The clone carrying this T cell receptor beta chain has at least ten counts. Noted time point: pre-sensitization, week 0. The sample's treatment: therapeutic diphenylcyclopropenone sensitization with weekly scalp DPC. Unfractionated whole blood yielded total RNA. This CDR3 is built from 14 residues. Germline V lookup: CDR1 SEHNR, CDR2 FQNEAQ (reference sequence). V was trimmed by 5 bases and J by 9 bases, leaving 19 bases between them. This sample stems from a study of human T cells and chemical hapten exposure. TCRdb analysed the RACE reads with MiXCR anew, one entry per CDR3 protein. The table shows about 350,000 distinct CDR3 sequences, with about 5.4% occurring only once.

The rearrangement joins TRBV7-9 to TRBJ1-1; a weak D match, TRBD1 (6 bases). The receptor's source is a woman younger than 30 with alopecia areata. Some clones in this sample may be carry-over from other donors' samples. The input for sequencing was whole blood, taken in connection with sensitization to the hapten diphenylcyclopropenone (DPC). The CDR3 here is CASSDGSTGLKAFF. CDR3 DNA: TGTGCCAGCAGCGATGGATCGACAGGCCTGAAAGCTTTCTTT.